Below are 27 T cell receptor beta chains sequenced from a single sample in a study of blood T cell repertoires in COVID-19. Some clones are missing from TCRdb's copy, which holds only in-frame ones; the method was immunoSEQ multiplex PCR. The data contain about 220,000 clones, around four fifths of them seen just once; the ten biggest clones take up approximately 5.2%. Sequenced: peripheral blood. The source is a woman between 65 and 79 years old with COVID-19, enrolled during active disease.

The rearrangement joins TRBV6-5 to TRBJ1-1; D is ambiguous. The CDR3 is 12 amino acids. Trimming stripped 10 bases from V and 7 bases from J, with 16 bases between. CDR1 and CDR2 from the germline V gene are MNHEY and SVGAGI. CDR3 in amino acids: CATLPLSGEAFF. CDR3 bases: TGTGCCACCCTTCCCCTATCAGGTGAAGCTTTCTTT.

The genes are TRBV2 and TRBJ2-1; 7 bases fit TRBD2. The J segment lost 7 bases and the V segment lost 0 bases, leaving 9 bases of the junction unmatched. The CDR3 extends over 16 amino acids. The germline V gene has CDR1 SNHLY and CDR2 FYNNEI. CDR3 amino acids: CASSEAWGGIGNEQFF. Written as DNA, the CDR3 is TGTGCCAGCAGTGAAGCCTGGGGGGGGATTGGGAATGAGCAGTTCTTC.

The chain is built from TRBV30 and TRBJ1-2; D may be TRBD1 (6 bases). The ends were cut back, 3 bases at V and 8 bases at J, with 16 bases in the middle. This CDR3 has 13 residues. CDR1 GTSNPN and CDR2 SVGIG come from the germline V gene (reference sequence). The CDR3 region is CAWRLTGFGGYTF. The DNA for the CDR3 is TGTGCCTGGAGGCTGACAGGCTTTGGAGGCTACACCTTC.

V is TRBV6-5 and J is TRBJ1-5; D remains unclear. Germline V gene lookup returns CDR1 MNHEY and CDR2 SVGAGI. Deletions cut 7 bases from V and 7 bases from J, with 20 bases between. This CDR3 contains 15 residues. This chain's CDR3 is CASTEDPRRSQPQHF. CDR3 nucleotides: TGTGCCAGCACGGAGGACCCGAGGAGGTCCCAGCCCCAGCATTTT.

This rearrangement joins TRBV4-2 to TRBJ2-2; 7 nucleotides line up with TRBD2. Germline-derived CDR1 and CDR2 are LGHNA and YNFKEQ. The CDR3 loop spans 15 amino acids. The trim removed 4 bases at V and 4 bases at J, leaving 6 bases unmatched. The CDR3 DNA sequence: TGTGCCAGCAGCCCGGGGCCGGGGGGCACCGGGGAGCTGTTTTTT. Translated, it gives CASSPGPGGTGELFF.

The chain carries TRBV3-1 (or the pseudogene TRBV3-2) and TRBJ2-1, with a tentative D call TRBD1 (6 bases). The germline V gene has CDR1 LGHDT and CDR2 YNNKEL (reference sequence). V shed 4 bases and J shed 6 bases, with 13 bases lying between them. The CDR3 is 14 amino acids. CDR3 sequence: CASSLSDSLNEQFF. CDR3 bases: TGTGCCAGCAGCCTCTCGGACAGTCTCAATGAGCAGTTCTTC.

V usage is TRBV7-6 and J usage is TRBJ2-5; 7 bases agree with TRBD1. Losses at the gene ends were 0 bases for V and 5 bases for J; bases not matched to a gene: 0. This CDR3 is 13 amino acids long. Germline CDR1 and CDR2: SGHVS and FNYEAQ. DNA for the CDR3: TGTGCCAGCAGCTTAGCGACAGGGGAGACCCAGTACTTC. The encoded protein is CASSLATGETQYF.

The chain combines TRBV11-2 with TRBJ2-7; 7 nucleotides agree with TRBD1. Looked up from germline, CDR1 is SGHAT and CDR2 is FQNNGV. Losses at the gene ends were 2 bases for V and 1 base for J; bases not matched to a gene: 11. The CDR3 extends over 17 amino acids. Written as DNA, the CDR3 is TGTGCCAGCAGCTTAAATAGTTGGACAGGTTATTCCTACGAGCAGTACTTC. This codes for CASSLNSWTGYSYEQYF.

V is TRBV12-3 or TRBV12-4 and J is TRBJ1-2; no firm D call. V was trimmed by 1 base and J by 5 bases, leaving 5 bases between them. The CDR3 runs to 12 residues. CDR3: CASSLDIYGYTF. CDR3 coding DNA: TGTGCCAGCAGTTTAGACATATATGGCTACACCTTC.

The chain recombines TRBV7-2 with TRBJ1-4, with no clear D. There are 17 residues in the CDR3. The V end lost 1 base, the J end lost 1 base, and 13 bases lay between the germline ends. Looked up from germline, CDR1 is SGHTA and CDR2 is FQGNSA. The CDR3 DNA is TGTGCCAGCAGCTTAGAAGCCAGGTCTATAACTAATGAAAAACTGTTTTTT. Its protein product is CASSLEARSITNEKLFF.

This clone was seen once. The DNA of the CDR3 is TGCGCCAGCAGCTCCAGTTGGAATGAAAAACTGTTTTTT. Its protein product is CASSSSWNEKLFF. The chain uses TRBV5-1 and TRBJ1-4, with D uncertain. This CDR3 region has 13 residues. V was clipped by 3 bases and J by 5 bases, with 8 bases between them. CDR1 and CDR2 from the germline V gene are SGHRS and YFSETQ.

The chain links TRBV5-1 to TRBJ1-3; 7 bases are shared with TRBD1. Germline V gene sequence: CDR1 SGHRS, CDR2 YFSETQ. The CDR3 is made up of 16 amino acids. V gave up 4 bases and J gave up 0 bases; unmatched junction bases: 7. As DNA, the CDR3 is TGCGCCAGCAGCGTAGGGGGCTCGAGCTCTGGAAACACCATATATTTT. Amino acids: CASSVGGSSSGNTIYF.

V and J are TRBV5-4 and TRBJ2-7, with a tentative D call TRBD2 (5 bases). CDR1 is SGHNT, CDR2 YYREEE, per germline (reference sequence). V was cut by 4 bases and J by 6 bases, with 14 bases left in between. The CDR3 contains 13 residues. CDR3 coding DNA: TGTGCCAGCAGCGCCGACACTAGAAGCGAGCAGTACTTC. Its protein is CASSADTRSEQYF.

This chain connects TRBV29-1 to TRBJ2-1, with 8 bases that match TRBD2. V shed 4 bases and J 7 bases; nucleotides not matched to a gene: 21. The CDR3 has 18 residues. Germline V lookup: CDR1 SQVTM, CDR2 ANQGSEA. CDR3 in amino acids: CSVVPFRRGSGRRNEQFF. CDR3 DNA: TGCAGCGTTGTACCATTTCGCCGCGGCAGCGGGAGAAGGAATGAGCAGTTCTTC.

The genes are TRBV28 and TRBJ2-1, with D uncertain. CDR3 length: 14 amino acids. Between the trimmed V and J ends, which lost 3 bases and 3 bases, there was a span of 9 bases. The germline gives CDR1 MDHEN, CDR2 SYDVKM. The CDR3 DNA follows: TGTGCCAGCAGTTTTGGGCAGATCTACAATGAGCAGTTCTTC. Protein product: CASSFGQIYNEQFF.

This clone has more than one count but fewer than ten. CDR3 amino acids: CSVLAGGLEQFF. CDR3 DNA: TGCAGCGTACTAGCGGGAGGGCTTGAGCAGTTCTTC. The V call is TRBV29-1, the J call TRBJ2-1, with TRBD2 identical over 13 bases. Germline CDR1 is SQVTM and CDR2 is ANQGSEA. The CDR3 is 12 residues long. V lost 6 bases, J lost 9 bases, and 2 bases stayed unmatched.

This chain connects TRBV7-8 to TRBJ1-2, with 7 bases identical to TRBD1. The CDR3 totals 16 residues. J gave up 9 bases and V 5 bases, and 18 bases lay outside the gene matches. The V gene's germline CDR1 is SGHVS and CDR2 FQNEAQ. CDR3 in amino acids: CASSGEYRGSRGSYTF. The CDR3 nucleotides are TGTGCCAGCAGCGGGGAGTACAGGGGTAGTCGTGGAAGCTACACCTTC.

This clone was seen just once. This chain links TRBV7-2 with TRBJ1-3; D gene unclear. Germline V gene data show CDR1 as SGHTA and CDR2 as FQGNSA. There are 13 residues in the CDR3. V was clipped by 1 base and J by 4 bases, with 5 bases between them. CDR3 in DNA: TGTGCCAGCAGCTTAGAGCGGGGAAACACCATATATTTT. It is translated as CASSLERGNTIYF.

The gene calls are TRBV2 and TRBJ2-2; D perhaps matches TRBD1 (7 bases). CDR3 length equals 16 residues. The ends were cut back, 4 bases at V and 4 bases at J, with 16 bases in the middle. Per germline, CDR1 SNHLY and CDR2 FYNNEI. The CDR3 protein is CASSGTQGRGTGELFF. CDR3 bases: TGTGCCAGCAGTGGTACACAGGGGCGGGGCACCGGGGAGCTGTTTTTT.

The CDR3 sequence is CASSEGSTQYF. For the CDR3, the DNA is TGTGCCAGCAGTGAGGGGAGTACGCAGTATTTT. This sequence joins TRBV2 and TRBJ2-3, with TRBD2 as a possible D gene (5 bases). The V gene lost 3 bases and the J gene lost 8 bases, with 6 bases spanning the gap. CDR3 length: 11 residues. CDR1 and CDR2 from the germline V gene are SNHLY and FYNNEI.

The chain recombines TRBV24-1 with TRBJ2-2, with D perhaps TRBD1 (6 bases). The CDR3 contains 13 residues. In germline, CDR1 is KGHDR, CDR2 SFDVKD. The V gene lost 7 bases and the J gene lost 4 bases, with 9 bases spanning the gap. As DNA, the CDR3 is TGTGCCACCAGGGGACACCTCACCGGGGAGCTGTTTTTT. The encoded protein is CATRGHLTGELFF.

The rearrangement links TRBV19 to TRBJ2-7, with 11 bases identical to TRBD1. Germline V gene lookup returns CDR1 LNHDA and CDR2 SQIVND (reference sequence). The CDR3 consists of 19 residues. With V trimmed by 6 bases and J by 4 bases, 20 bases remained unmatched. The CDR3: CASSPRTGGATNLGYEQYF. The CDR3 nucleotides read TGTGCCAGTAGCCCCAGGACAGGGGGCGCTACAAATTTGGGATACGAGCAGTACTTC.

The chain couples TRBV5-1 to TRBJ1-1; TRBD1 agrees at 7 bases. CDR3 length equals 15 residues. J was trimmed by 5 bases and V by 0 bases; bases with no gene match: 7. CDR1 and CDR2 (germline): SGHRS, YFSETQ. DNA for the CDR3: TGCGCCAGCAGCTTGGCCCACAGGGGAGGTACTGAAGCTTTCTTT. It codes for CASSLAHRGGTEAFF.

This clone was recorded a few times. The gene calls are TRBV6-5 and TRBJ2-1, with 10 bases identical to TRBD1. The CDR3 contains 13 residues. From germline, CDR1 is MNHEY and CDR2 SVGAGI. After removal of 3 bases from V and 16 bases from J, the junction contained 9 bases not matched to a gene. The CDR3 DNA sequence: TGTGCCAGCAGTTATTATGCCGGGACAGGGGTTTTCTTC. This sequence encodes CASSYYAGTGVFF.

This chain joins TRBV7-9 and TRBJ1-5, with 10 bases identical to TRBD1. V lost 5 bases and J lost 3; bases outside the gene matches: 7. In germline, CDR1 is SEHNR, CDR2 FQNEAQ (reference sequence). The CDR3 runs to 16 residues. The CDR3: CASSPRDRGNNQPQHF. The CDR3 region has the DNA TGTGCCAGCAGCCCTAGGGACAGGGGAAACAATCAGCCCCAGCATTTT.

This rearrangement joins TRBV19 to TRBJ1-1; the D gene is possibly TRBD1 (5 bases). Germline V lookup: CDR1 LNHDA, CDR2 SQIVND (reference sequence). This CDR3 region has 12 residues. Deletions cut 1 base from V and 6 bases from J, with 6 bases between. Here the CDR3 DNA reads TGTGCCAGTAGTATAGGGGGCCCTGAAGCTTTCTTT. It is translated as CASSIGGPEAFF.

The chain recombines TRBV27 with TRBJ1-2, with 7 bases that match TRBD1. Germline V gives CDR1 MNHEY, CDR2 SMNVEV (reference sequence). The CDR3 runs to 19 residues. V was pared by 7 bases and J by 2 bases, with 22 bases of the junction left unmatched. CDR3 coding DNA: TGTGCCAGCAAAGGGTGGGGACTCCAGGGGGACATGCAGAACTATGGCTACACCTTC. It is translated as CASKGWGLQGDMQNYGYTF.